This T cell receptor (beta chain) derives from a study of CD8+ T cells in alopecia areata. Overall study: Each of the treated patients was given oral tofacitinib, 5 to 10 mg twice daily, for moderate-to-severe alopecia areata. Dosing with tofacitinib proceeded for 6 to 18 months, followed by 6 months off drug. Study findings and constraints: Higher clonality and more expanded CD8+ clones appeared in lesional than normal scalp. Normal skin's resident alphabeta T cells are also sequenced in scalp samples.

cDNA reverse transcribed from extracted RNA served as the sequencing template. Clones were read by immunoSEQ multiplex PCR, and TCRdb kept only the in-frame ones, dropping some. The sample lists around 8,000 clones, about two thirds seen once, with around 15% in the top ten. The CDR3 is made up of 14 amino acids. Trimming took off 0 bases at V and 6 bases at J, with 12 bases between the two ends. Germline V gene data show CDR1 as WNHNN and CDR2 as SYGVQD (reference sequence). As to this clone: Antigen unknown.

Peripheral blood samples and lesional scalp punch biopsies were obtained from alopecia areata patients. The chain employs TRBV10-1 and TRBJ2-7; no firm D call. The receptor's source is a human donor with alopecia areata. The sequenced sample was skin, obtained at week 0. CDR3 sequence reads: CASSESLSGLEQYF. The CDR3 region has the DNA TGCGCCAGCAGTGAGTCTCTGTCGGGCCTCGAGCAGTACTTC.